This T cell receptor (beta chain) was profiled in a study of blood T cell repertoires in COVID-19. Across the whole study: There were acute and convalescent COVID-19 samples, and they came from the United States, Italy and Spain. Sources were T cells, B-cell-depleted T cells, or PBMCs; the material itself was cDNA or gDNA.

Authors' processing steps: For nucleated cells, counts were estimated from reference gene primer amplification. TCRdb's copy holds only in-frame clones and misses some; the assay was immunoSEQ multiplex PCR. Clone size and V and J calls were adopted from that table, with D and trimming inferred from the DNA. The repertoire holds about 300,000 clones, with 65% to 85% as singletons. V was clipped by 2 bases and J by 0 bases, with 7 bases between them. CDR3 length: 14 residues. The germline V gene has CDR1 SNHLY and CDR2 FYNNEI. What was sequenced was peripheral blood. The sequence was collected from a woman in her fifties or sixties with acute or convalescent COVID-19. The genes are TRBV2 and TRBJ1-1, with D possibly being TRBD1 (5 bases). Written as DNA, the CDR3 is TGTGCCAGCAGTGAAAGGGGCATGAACACTGAAGCTTTCTTT. Translating it yields CASSERGMNTEAFF.